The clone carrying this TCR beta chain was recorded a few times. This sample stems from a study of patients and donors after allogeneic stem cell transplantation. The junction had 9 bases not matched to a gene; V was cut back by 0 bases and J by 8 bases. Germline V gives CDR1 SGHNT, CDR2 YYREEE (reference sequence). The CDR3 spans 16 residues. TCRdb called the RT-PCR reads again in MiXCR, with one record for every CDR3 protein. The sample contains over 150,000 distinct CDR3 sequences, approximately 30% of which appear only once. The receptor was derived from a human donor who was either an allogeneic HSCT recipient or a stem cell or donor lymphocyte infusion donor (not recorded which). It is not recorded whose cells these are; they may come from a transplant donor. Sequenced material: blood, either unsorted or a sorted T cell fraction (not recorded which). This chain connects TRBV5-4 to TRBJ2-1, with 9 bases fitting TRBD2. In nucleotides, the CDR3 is TGTGCCAGCAGCTTGGGGCGGGAGGGCCGCGGGTATGAGCAGTTCTTC. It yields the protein CASSLGREGRGYEQFF.